This T cell receptor beta chain stems from a study of blood T cells in healthy people across ages (dated by TCRdb to the mid-2010s). Describing the broader study: Template switching captured roughly one uniquely barcoded TCR beta cDNA molecule per two T cells in model experiments. Using the same blood draw, the study looked at two additional independent replicas of 1 million unique cDNA reads for two donors, one aged 18 to 30 and the other aged 80 or older. To track age-related changes in TCR beta repertoire diversity, the study relied on deep sequencing normalized with unique cDNA molecular identifiers. The donors were split into four age groups: young (average 16 years), middle-aged (roughly 39), aged (about 56) and long-lived (about 82). Donors of different ages were randomly distributed across sequencing lanes to avoid experimental bias. Findings and caveats that apply to the study as a whole: There was a strong correlation between observed TCR beta diversity and the percentage of naive T cells measured by flow cytometry. Because donor CMV infection status was unknown, age-related changes in expanded clonotypes were potentially confounded. Because profiling used bulk unsorted PBMCs, naive and antigen-experienced compartments could not be compared conclusively. Total diversity estimates from one million sequenced T cells were considered lower bounds and underestimates. As age increased, observed TCR beta diversity per million T cells dropped in a roughly linear way, and a significant reduction was already evident by age roughly 40. Compared with the aged group, more naive CD4+ T cells, fewer expanded clones and increased TCR diversity were shown by the long-lived group, suggesting age selection.

This clonotype was recorded a few times. Its antigen remains unidentified. No per-base quality is available; no much larger clone lies one base away. The CDR3 starts with the cysteine, ends with the phenylalanine, and has 13 residues. Left in the record is the CDR3 DNA by itself, 39 bases read in frame from the first base. The germline ends are 12 bases apart after V is trimmed by 6 bases and J by 5 bases. Systemically healthy Caucasian individuals from Russia, roughly 40 in total and aged about 6 to 100 years, were included as donors. Ten milliliters of peripheral blood were drawn from each donor into EDTA-treated Vacutainer tubes. PBMCs were isolated by Ficoll-Paque density-gradient centrifugation, with at least 6 million obtained per sample. Trizol reagent was used to extract total RNA from PBMCs, with at least 5 micrograms per sample. The percentages of naive CD45RAhigh/CD27high T cells were determined by flow cytometry on a PBMC aliquot from every donor.

The receptor library was made with 5' RACE. TCRdb names Illumina HiSeq 2500 as the instrument used. A second PCR of 7 to 11 cycles was performed with a sample-barcoded 5' primer and a J-beta primer mix. A template-switch 5' adaptor carrying 12 random nucleotides introduced a unique molecular identifier onto each TCR beta cDNA molecule. At least 3 million CDR3-containing paired-end reads were obtained from each sample. First-strand cDNA synthesis was performed from all RNA using the Mint cDNA synthesis kit, with priming by a TRBC-specific oligonucleotide. All cDNA was treated with uracil-DNA glycosylase and then went through a first 18-cycle PCR with the universal primers M1SS and BC2_uni_R. The source study handled its data this way. For normalization, 1 million high-quality reads were randomly selected from each sample, with every read carrying a distinct molecular identifier. Instead of being binned into consensus sequences, reads that shared molecular identifiers were thrown out. MiTCR, set to a Q25 quality threshold and the strictest error-elimination algorithm, was used for CDR3 identification, clonotype clustering and error correction. A nonparametric unseen species model with Euler transformation was used to estimate lower-bound total TCR beta diversity. Using fastp at Q25 and MiXCR, TCRdb reprocessed the public reads and kept productive beta chains. Identical CDR3 protein sequences are pooled into one entry, listed with their most common genes and DNA. The authors' filters were not applied to this entry. Counted in this sample were hundreds of thousands of distinct CDR3 sequences; around 30% of them appeared once. The top ten clonotypes cover 29% of the sample.

Material: blood. In this chain, TRBV12-3 or TRBV12-4 is recombined with TRBJ2-3, and TRBD2 may be the D gene, going by 6 matching bases. The sequence came from a woman aged 65 to 85 in good health. The nucleotide sequence reads TGTGCCAGCAGGATACCGGGACTAGATACGCAGTATTTT. It codes for CASRIPGLDTQYF.